Presented here are 7 T cell receptor beta chains from one specimen sequenced in a study of T cells in Graves' hyperthyroidism and ophthalmopathy. It was RNA transcripts that yielded the amplified TCR beta CDR3 regions. With the HTBI primer set, the TCR CDR3 went through a first round of RT-PCR. Using its own MiXCR run on the multiplex PCR reads, TCRdb lists one record per CDR3 protein. This table has hundreds of thousands of distinct CDR3 sequences, approximately 20% appearing once. The sample was blood. The receptors here all came from a man in his forties with Graves' ophthalmopathy.

This clonotype was observed a few times. V is TRBV11-2 and J is TRBJ2-1, with TRBD2 matching over 14 bases. With 8 bases clipped from V and 8 bases from J, the junction kept 20 bases outside the gene matches. CDR3 length: 19 amino acids. Germline CDR1 reads SGHAT; CDR2 reads FQNNGV. The CDR3 here is CASANPPTGTSGRGHEQFF. For the CDR3, the DNA is TGTGCCAGCGCCAACCCCCCTACCGGGACTAGCGGGAGAGGGCATGAGCAGTTCTTC.

The CDR3 spells CASSDMFFEAFF. The CDR3 bases are TGTGCCAGCAGCGACATGTTTTTTGAAGCTTTCTTT. V gene TRBV2 combines with J gene TRBJ1-1; D is undetermined. The ends were cut back, 6 bases at V and 7 bases at J, with 12 bases in the middle. Germline V gene data show CDR1 as SNHLY and CDR2 as FYNNEI. This CDR3 is 12 amino acids long. The full variable domain, its missing parts supplied by reference TRBV2 and TRBJ1-1, is EPEVTQTPSHQVTQMGQEVILRCVPISNHLYFYWYRQILGQKVEFLVSFYNNEISEKSEIFDDQFSVERPDGSNFTLKIRSTKLEDSAMYFCASSDMFFEAFFGQGTRLTVV.

Many counts were recorded for this clonotype. The rearrangement uses TRBV12-3 or TRBV12-4 and TRBJ2-5; the D is unclear. The CDR3 is 15 residues long. V was shortened by 3 bases and J by 7 bases, with 18 bases between the two germline ends. This CDR3 is CASSLRSGTLGTQYF. CDR3 nucleotide sequence: TGTGCCAGCAGTTTGCGGTCAGGAACCCTTGGGACCCAGTACTTC.

Ten or more counts support this clonotype. V is TRBV3-1 and J is TRBJ1-1; 7 bases align to TRBD1. Germline CDR1 reads LGHDT; CDR2 reads YNNKEL (reference sequence). With V trimmed by 11 bases and J by 11 bases, 8 bases remained unmatched. The CDR3 covers 10 residues. CDR3 in amino acids: CASQGESAFF. The CDR3 DNA sequence: TGTGCCTCCCAGGGGGAGTCGGCTTTCTTT.

There are many counts of this clonotype. One end of the junction fails to match germline, which may point to a read error. The rearrangement uses TRBV5-1 and TRBJ1-1; D remains ambiguous. Germline-derived CDR1 and CDR2 are SGHRS and YFSETQ. The CDR3 is made up of 17 amino acids. The CDR3 protein is CASSLDPIVVRNAEAFF. The DNA of the CDR3 is TGCGCCAGCAGCTTGGATCCTATAGTGGTTCGGAACGCTGAAGCTTTCTTT. Looking up the rest from reference TRBV5-1 and TRBJ1-1 gives the full variable domain: KAGVTQTPRYLIKTRGQQVTLSCSPISGHRSVSWYQQTPGQGLQFLFEYFSETQRNKGNFPGRFSGRQFSNSRSEMNVSTLELGDSALYLCASSLDPIVVRNAEAFFGQGTRLTVV.

This clonotype occurred many times. The rearrangement joins TRBV7-3 to TRBJ2-5; D possibly corresponds to TRBD1 (7 bases). The V gene lost 1 base and the J gene lost 5 bases, with 17 bases spanning the gap. Per germline, CDR1 SGHTA and CDR2 FQGTGA. The CDR3 spans 16 residues. The CDR3 is CASSLMGGYRGETQYF. The CDR3 nucleotides read TGTGCCAGCAGCTTAATGGGGGGTTACAGGGGCGAGACCCAGTACTTC.

The chain recombines TRBV10-3 with TRBJ2-1; 14 bases fit TRBD2. The CDR3 has 15 amino acids. The J segment lost 8 bases and the V segment lost 4 bases, leaving 4 bases of the junction unmatched. Germline V CDR1 and CDR2: ENHRY, SYGVKD. The CDR3: CAISGGTSGSYEQFF. CDR3 DNA: TGTGCCATCAGTGGCGGGACTAGCGGGAGCTATGAGCAGTTCTTC.